This record covers a single TCR beta chain. This sample's TCRbeta library carried unique molecular identifier barcodes. TCRdb re-derived calls from the PCR reads in MiXCR, one entry per CDR3 protein. In the table there are 250,000 to 300,000 distinct CDR3 sequences, approximately 9.8% of which are singletons. CDR3 length: 16 residues. V shed 2 bases and J 8 bases; nucleotides not matched to a gene: 6. CDR1 is SGHTA, CDR2 FQGTGA, per germline. This specimen belongs to a study of T-cell reconstitution after alpha-beta-depleted transplantation in children. The starting material was PBMCs from the stem cell graft donor, obtained from the stem cell graft. The chain employs TRBV7-3 and TRBJ2-1, with TRBD2 identical over 13 bases. The TCR was taken from a human donor who donated a stem cell graft to a child with SCID. This CDR3 reads CASSLQTSGGAHEQFF. In DNA, the CDR3 is TGTGCCAGCAGCTTACAAACTAGCGGGGGGGCACATGAGCAGTTCTTC.